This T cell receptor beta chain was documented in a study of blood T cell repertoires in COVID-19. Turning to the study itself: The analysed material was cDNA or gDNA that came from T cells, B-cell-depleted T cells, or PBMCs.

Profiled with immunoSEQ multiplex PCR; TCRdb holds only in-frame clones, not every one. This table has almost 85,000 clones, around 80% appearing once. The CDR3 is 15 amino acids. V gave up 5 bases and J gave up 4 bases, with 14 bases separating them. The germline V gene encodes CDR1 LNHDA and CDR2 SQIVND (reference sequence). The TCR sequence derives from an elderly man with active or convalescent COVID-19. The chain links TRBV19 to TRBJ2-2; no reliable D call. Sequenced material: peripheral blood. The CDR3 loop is CASSPYTSGTGELFF. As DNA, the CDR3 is TGTGCCAGTAGTCCCTACACCTCGGGCACCGGGGAGCTGTTTTTT. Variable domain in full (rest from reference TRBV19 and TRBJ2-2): DGGITQSPKYLFRKEGQNVTLSCEQNLNHDAMYWYRQDPGQGLRLIYYSQIVNDFQKGDIAEGYSVSREKKESFPLTVTSAQKNPTAFYLCASSPYTSGTGELFFGEGSRLTVL.